What follows are 18 T cell receptor beta chains derived from one specimen sequenced in a study of T cells in Graves' hyperthyroidism and ophthalmopathy. It was RNA transcripts that yielded the amplified TCR beta CDR3 regions. The HTBI primer set was used in a first-round RT-PCR of the TCR CDR3. TCRdb re-called the multiplex PCR reads with MiXCR, one entry per CDR3 protein. The table records hundreds of thousands of distinct CDR3 sequences, 16% of them present only once. The sequenced sample was blood. The receptors derive from a woman between 18 and 29 years old with Graves' ophthalmopathy.

This clonotype occurred many times. The chain uses TRBV28 and TRBJ1-2; 7 bases line up with TRBD1. The V segment lost 6 bases and the J segment 3 bases; nucleotides outside the gene matches: 1. Germline CDR1 MDHEN, CDR2 SYDVKM. This CDR3 contains 12 residues. In DNA, the CDR3 is TGTGCCAGCAGAACAGGGGACTATGGCTACACCTTC. Amino acid sequence: CASRTGDYGYTF.

The table lists this clonotype with many counts. This chain uses TRBV6-6 with TRBJ2-4, with D hard to call. V was shortened by 2 bases and J by 1 base, with 12 bases between the two germline ends. This CDR3 has 16 residues. In germline, CDR1 is MNHNY, CDR2 SVGAGI (reference sequence). DNA for the CDR3: TGTGCCAGCAGTTACGGGTACTCCCAGGCCAAAAACATTCAGTACTTC. This gives the protein CASSYGYSQAKNIQYF.

This clonotype came up many times. This chain joins TRBV28 and TRBJ1-1; maybe TRBD1 (5 bases). The CDR3 sequence is 15 residues long. V was pared by 3 bases and J by 1 base, with 12 bases between. Per germline, CDR1 MDHEN and CDR2 SYDVKM. CDR3 bases: TGTGCCAGCAGTTTTTGGGGCGGGAGGAACACTGAAGCTTTCTTT. As protein: CASSFWGGRNTEAFF.

This clonotype was seen at least ten times. V is TRBV30 and J is TRBJ1-3; D perhaps matches TRBD1 (5 bases). Trimming stripped 0 bases from V and 0 bases from J, with 6 bases between. Germline lookup yields CDR1 GTSNPN and CDR2 SVGIG (reference sequence). The CDR3 extends over 14 amino acids. The CDR3 region has the DNA TGTGCCTGGAGTGTGGACAACTCTGGAAACACCATATATTTT. It encodes CAWSVDNSGNTIYF.

This clonotype was observed a few times. The chain carries TRBV6-5 and TRBJ1-6, with D hard to call. This CDR3 region has 15 residues. V lost 0 bases and J 7 bases, leaving 10 bases between the germline ends. CDR1 and CDR2 (germline): MNHEY, SVGAGI. CDR3 residues: CASSYSLGENSPLHF. For the CDR3, the DNA is TGTGCCAGCAGTTACTCGCTCGGGGAAAATTCACCCCTCCACTTT.

This clonotype occurred many times. The chain links TRBV5-1 to TRBJ1-1, with 10 bases that match TRBD1. The CDR3 runs 18 residues. J was trimmed by 0 bases and V by 4 bases; bases with no gene match: 12. Germline V gene data show CDR1 as SGHRS and CDR2 as YFSETQ. As DNA, the CDR3 is TGCGCCAGCAGCAACACGGGACAGGGGATATTCATGAACACTGAAGCTTTCTTT. Protein product: CASSNTGQGIFMNTEAFF.

This clonotype was seen many times. This chain uses TRBV7-9 with TRBJ2-5, with D hard to call. Trimming pared 6 bases from V and 5 bases from J, leaving 10 bases between. The CDR3 contains 12 residues. The germline V gene has CDR1 SEHNR and CDR2 FQNEAQ (reference sequence). This chain's CDR3 is CASRYSKETQYF. The CDR3 nucleotides read TGTGCCAGCAGGTACTCCAAGGAGACCCAGTACTTC.

With regard to this clonotype: Since a much larger clone is just one base distant, this may be a read error. The V and J genes are TRBV27 and TRBJ2-3, with no clear D. The assigned J gene may be wrong: the sequence end matches TRBJ1-5 better. The length of the CDR3 is 14 residues. CDR1 is MNHEY, CDR2 SMNVEV, per germline (reference sequence). The chain's CDR3 is CASSFNPLRDTQHF. As DNA, the CDR3 is TGTGCCAGCAGTTTCAACCCTCTGAGAGATACGCAGCATTTT.

This sequence joins TRBV11-2 and TRBJ1-1; a weak D match, TRBD1 (6 bases). Germline V gives CDR1 SGHAT, CDR2 FQNNGV. The V end was cut by 3 bases, the J end by 7 bases, with 15 bases between. The CDR3 is made up of 14 amino acids. The CDR3 sequence is CASSFSQGRFEAFF. CDR3 DNA: TGTGCCAGCAGCTTCTCACAGGGTCGGTTTGAAGCTTTCTTT. The full variable domain, with the rest looked up from reference TRBV11-2 and TRBJ1-1, is EAGVAQSPRYKIIEKRQSVAFWCNPISGHATLYWYQQILGQGPKLLIQFQNNGVVDDSQLPKDRFSAERLKGVDSTLKIQPAKLEDSAVYLCASSFSQGRFEAFFGQGTRLTVV.

This clonotype was counted a few times. The chain employs TRBV30 and TRBJ2-3; possibly TRBD2 for D (6 bases). Germline-derived CDR1 and CDR2 are GTSNPN and SVGIG (reference sequence). The CDR3 has 15 amino acids. V was shortened by 4 bases and J by 5 bases, with 19 bases between the two germline ends. The DNA for the CDR3 is TGTGCCTGGACTCCCCCAGCGGGCGGGGTAGATACGCAGTATTTT. As protein: CAWTPPAGGVDTQYF.

Ten or more counts support this clonotype. This may arise from a read error, as a much more abundant clone is one base away. J is TRBJ1-2 and V is TRBV18; maybe TRBD1 (6 bases). This CDR3 is 13 amino acids long. CDR1 and CDR2 from the germline V gene are KGHSH and LQKENI. The V gene lost 1 base and the J gene lost 8 bases, with 11 bases spanning the gap. As DNA, the CDR3 is TGTGCCAGCTCACCACAGGGGGAAGAGGGCTACACCTTC. Encoded protein: CASSPQGEEGYTF.

The rearrangement joins TRBV6-4 to TRBJ2-2, with D unresolved. The germline CDR1 and CDR2 sequences are MRHNA and SNTAGT. V lost 0 bases to trimming and J lost 4 bases, with 6 bases between them. This CDR3 is 14 amino acids long. The CDR3 DNA follows: TGTGCCAGCAGTGACTCGACACCCACCGGGGAGCTGTTTTTT. This sequence encodes CASSDSTPTGELFF.

This clonotype was recorded many times. The rearrangement links TRBV13 to TRBJ1-4, with D maybe TRBD1 (5 bases). Per the germline V gene, CDR1 is PRHDT and CDR2 is FYEKMQ (reference sequence). The V end was cut by 4 bases, the J end by 8 bases, with 14 bases between. The CDR3 extends over 14 amino acids. This chain's CDR3 is CASSWGGVGEKLFF. Written as DNA, the CDR3 is TGTGCCAGCAGCTGGGGCGGTGTAGGAGAAAAACTGTTTTTT.

The chain employs TRBV19 and TRBJ1-5; D is undetermined. This CDR3 is 13 amino acids long. Germline CDR1 reads LNHDA; CDR2 reads SQIVND (reference sequence). V lost 3 bases and J 7 bases, leaving 10 bases between the germline ends. CDR3 loop: CASSITPDQPQHF. CDR3 sequence (DNA): TGTGCCAGTAGTATCACCCCAGACCAGCCCCAGCATTTT.

This rearrangement joins TRBV19 to TRBJ2-3; 11 bases are a match to TRBD2. This CDR3 spans 16 amino acids. Germline assignment: CDR1 LNHDA and CDR2 SQIVND (reference sequence). J lost 1 base, V lost 5 bases, and 5 bases had no gene match. Here the CDR3 reads CASSAETSGGTDTQYF. Written as DNA, the CDR3 is TGTGCCAGTAGTGCCGAGACTAGCGGGGGCACAGATACGCAGTATTTT.

As regards this clonotype: With a much larger clone just one base away, this may be a read error. The chain has TRBV6-1 and TRBJ1-2; TRBD1 is a possible D gene (6 bases). Germline CDR1 MNHNS, CDR2 SASEGT. This CDR3 comprises 12 residues. V was cut by 5 bases and J by 6 bases, with 10 bases left in between. DNA of the CDR3: TGTGCCAGCAGTACAGGGCCCGATGGCTACACCTTC. Amino acid sequence: CASSTGPDGYTF.

This chain joins TRBV25-1 and TRBJ2-7; possible D gene TRBD2, 6 bases. The CDR3 loop spans 13 amino acids. The germline CDR1 and CDR2 sequences are MGHDK and SYGVNS. Trimming stripped 7 bases from V and 3 bases from J, with 13 bases between. The CDR3 reads CASTEGANYEQYF. DNA for the CDR3: TGTGCCAGCACGGAGGGAGCGAACTACGAGCAGTACTTC.

The rearrangement uses TRBV20-1 and TRBJ2-7, with 9 bases matching TRBD2. Germline-derived CDR1 and CDR2 are DFQATT and SNEGSKA (reference sequence). The ends lost 0 bases at V and 3 bases at J; junction bases unmatched: 9. There are 16 residues in the CDR3. The DNA of the CDR3 is TGCAGTGCTAGAGATTATCTGAGCGGGGGGCTCTACGAGCAGTACTTC. This encodes CSARDYLSGGLYEQYF.